This T cell receptor (beta chain) comes out of a study of T cell changes during pregnancy in multiple sclerosis (dated by TCRdb to 2018 to 2020). In the study overall: The study examined how the T cell repertoire changed over the course of pregnancy in women with multiple sclerosis.

Receptor amplification or capture employed the immunoSEQ multiplex PCR assay. TCRdb holds this immuneACCESS table with in-frame rearrangements only. Some clones are missing; in checked studies, unresolved V genes explain under half, and the rest has no known cause. In this sample the table shows some 73,000 clones, 92% of which occur a single time. Of the sample, 2.5% to 3.5% falls within the top ten clones. Counted from cysteine to phenylalanine, this CDR3 has 14 amino acids. The kept DNA is CDR3 alone, 42 bases in frame from the first base. V has 6 bases trimmed and J has 6 bases trimmed; junction bases matching no gene number 5. CDR1 and CDR2, looked up from the germline V gene, are MNHEY and SVGAGI. Remarks on this clone: Its antigen is currently not known. Qualities for individual bases were not recorded, and no much larger clone is one base off.

The sequence derives from a female donor in good health, enrolled as a control in a pregnancy study. The V and J genes are TRBV6-5 and TRBJ1-4; 9 central nucleotides agree with TRBD1. Sequences were derived from peripheral blood, sampled in the third trimester of pregnancy. The CDR3 corresponds to CASRAQGADEKLFF. The sequence in DNA is TGTGCCAGCAGGGCACAGGGGGCAGATGAAAAACTGTTTTTT.